These 30 T cell receptor beta chains were all obtained from the same sample, sequenced in a study of blood T cell repertoires in COVID-19. Assay: immunoSEQ multiplex PCR; the TCRdb copy retains only in-frame clones and omits some. This table has about 240,000 clones, 92% appearing once. The sequenced material came from peripheral blood. All receptors derive from a man aged 30 to 45 with COVID-19, enrolled during active disease.

This CDR3 reads CASSPSDSLEGYTF. The CDR3 nucleotides are TGTGCCAGCTCACCGTCGGACAGTCTTGAGGGCTACACCTTC. The genes are TRBV18 and TRBJ1-2, with D tentatively TRBD1 (6 bases). Germline lookup yields CDR1 KGHSH and CDR2 LQKENI. Trimming took off 3 bases at V and 8 bases at J, with 16 bases between the two ends. This CDR3 comprises 14 residues.

This chain links TRBV9 with TRBJ1-2, with D possibly being TRBD1 (5 bases). The CDR3 length is 13 residues. The V and J ends lost 1 base and 2 bases respectively, with 6 bases between them. Germline assignment: CDR1 SGDLS and CDR2 YYNGEE. CDR3 coding DNA: TGTGCCAGCAGCGTATCAGGGAACTATGGCTACACCTTC. Amino acid sequence: CASSVSGNYGYTF.

The chain uses TRBV19 and TRBJ2-7, with 11 nucleotides matching TRBD1. V lost 4 bases to trimming and J lost 5 bases; unmatched junction nucleotides: 7. This CDR3 has 15 residues. Germline values: CDR1 LNHDA, CDR2 SQIVND (reference sequence). CDR3 loop: CASSRGTGGIHEQYF. The CDR3 bases are TGTGCCAGTAGTAGGGGGACAGGGGGGATCCACGAGCAGTACTTC.

The chain couples TRBV15 to TRBJ2-3; D may be TRBD1 (5 bases). Trimming stripped 2 bases from V and 4 bases from J, with 16 bases between. Looked up from germline, CDR1 is LNHNV and CDR2 is YYDKDF (reference sequence). The CDR3 has 16 amino acids. The CDR3 region is CATSRFRDLGPDTQYF. The CDR3 nucleotides are TGTGCCACCAGCAGATTCAGGGATCTCGGGCCAGATACGCAGTATTTT. The full variable domain, its missing parts supplied by reference TRBV15 and TRBJ2-3, is DAMVIQNPRYQVTQFGKPVTLSCSQTLNHNVMYWYQQKSSQAPKLLFHYYDKDFNNEADTPDNFQSRRPNTSFCFLDIRSPGLGDTAMYLCATSRFRDLGPDTQYFGPGTRLTVL.

This chain connects TRBV7-9 to TRBJ2-3; possibly TRBD2 for D (6 bases). V was cut by 5 bases and J by 2 bases, with 20 bases left in between. Germline CDR1 and CDR2: SEHNR and FQNEAQ (reference sequence). The CDR3 has 17 residues. The CDR3 DNA is TGTGCCAGCAGCCCTTCGACTAGGCAGATGGACACAGATACGCAGTATTTT. Residues: CASSPSTRQMDTDTQYF.

The chain uses TRBV4-1 and TRBJ1-2, with D possibly matching TRBD1 (6 bases). Trimming removed 1 base from V and 6 bases from J, with 18 bases in between. CDR3 length equals 16 residues. CDR1 and CDR2 (germline): MGHRA, YSYEKL. The CDR3: CASSQGRPGQGNGYTF. CDR3 nucleotides: TGCGCCAGCAGCCAAGGACGTCCTGGGCAGGGGAATGGCTACACCTTC.

This chain links TRBV27 with TRBJ1-1; 7 positions match TRBD1. Germline-derived CDR1 and CDR2 are MNHEY and SMNVEV (reference sequence). The V segment lost 0 bases and the J segment 2 bases; nucleotides outside the gene matches: 6. This CDR3 has 16 residues. CDR3 region: CASSLSLRTGNTEAFF. The CDR3 region has the DNA TGTGCCAGCAGTTTATCGTTACGGACAGGAAACACTGAAGCTTTCTTT.

The chain joins TRBV2 to TRBJ2-5; D is ambiguous. V was trimmed by 8 bases and J by 5 bases, leaving 9 bases between them. The V gene's germline CDR1 is SNHLY and CDR2 FYNNEI. The CDR3 is made up of 11 amino acids. CDR3 sequence (DNA): TGTGCCAGCCTTGTACGGGAGACCCAGTACTTC. Its protein product is CASLVRETQYF.

This clone has a single count. This chain connects TRBV11-2 to TRBJ1-2; possible D gene TRBD1, 5 bases. Germline CDR1 SGHAT, CDR2 FQNNGV. V was cut by 5 bases and J by 4 bases, with 14 bases left in between. This CDR3 has 14 residues. The CDR3 coding sequence is TGTGCCAGCAGCCAATCCGATAGGGGCTATGGCTACACCTTC. This codes for CASSQSDRGYGYTF.

The chain carries TRBV5-4 and TRBJ2-5; D is possibly TRBD1 (6 bases). Trimming cost V 2 bases and J 5 bases, with 13 bases left between them. CDR1 SGHNT and CDR2 YYREEE come from the germline V gene (reference sequence). The CDR3 is 14 amino acids. CDR3 protein: CASSFNLGGETQYF. DNA of the CDR3: TGTGCCAGCAGCTTCAACCTAGGGGGTGAGACCCAGTACTTC.

The chain uses TRBV9 and TRBJ2-3; a possible D gene is TRBD2 (5 bases). V was clipped by 3 bases and J by 2 bases, with 10 bases between them. This CDR3 has 14 residues. The germline CDR1 and CDR2 sequences are SGDLS and YYNGEE. The CDR3, as DNA: TGTGCCAGCAGCGGTTGGAGGTTCACAGATACGCAGTATTTT. It specifies CASSGWRFTDTQYF.

Points on this clone: The junction departs from germline at one end; a sequencing error may be responsible. This CDR3 is CATSRQGYNSPPHF. The CDR3 coding sequence is TGTGCCACCTCCCGCCAGGGTTATAATTCACCCCCCCACTTT. The chain has TRBV6-5 and TRBJ1-6; D may be TRBD1 (5 bases). The CDR3 is made up of 14 amino acids. Germline V lookup: CDR1 MNHEY, CDR2 SVGAGI.

The V call is TRBV11-3, the J call TRBJ2-7, with 9 bases that match TRBD1. The V and J ends lost 5 bases and 6 bases, in that order; junction bases with no gene match: 2. The CDR3 runs to 12 residues. Germline V lookup: CDR1 SGHNT, CDR2 YENEEA. CDR3 coding DNA: TGTGCCAGCAGCCGACAGGGGGGCGAGCAGTACTTC. Its translation is CASSRQGGEQYF.

The chain recombines TRBV19 with TRBJ1-3; TRBD1 matches at 10 bases. V was clipped by 5 bases and J by 2 bases; unmatched bases: 6. Germline CDR1 LNHDA, CDR2 SQIVND (reference sequence). This CDR3 spans 16 amino acids. CDR3 coding DNA: TGTGCCAGTAGTTCCGACGGACAGGGGGCTGGAAACACCATATATTTT. It yields the protein CASSSDGQGAGNTIYF.

This sequence joins TRBV7-9 and TRBJ2-1; 13 nucleotides line up with TRBD2. This CDR3 is 16 amino acids long. The junction had 7 bases not matched to a gene; V was cut back by 4 bases and J by 7 bases. Germline CDR1 is SEHNR and CDR2 is FQNEAQ (reference sequence). CDR3 nucleotides: TGTGCCAGCAGCTCCTCACTAGCGGGGGGGCGAAATGAGCAGTTCTTC. It specifies CASSSSLAGGRNEQFF.

The rearrangement joins TRBV19 to TRBJ2-6; D is undetermined. CDR1 and CDR2 (germline): LNHDA, SQIVND (reference sequence). Trimming stripped 10 bases from V and 0 bases from J, with 19 bases between. CDR3 length: 17 amino acids. The CDR3 loop reads CATQIGGLSSGANVLTF. The CDR3 DNA is TGTGCCACCCAAATTGGTGGGCTGTCCTCTGGGGCCAACGTCCTGACTTTC.

This sequence joins TRBV5-1 and TRBJ1-2, with TRBD1 matching over 7 bases. The CDR3 consists of 14 residues. With 7 bases clipped from V and 2 bases from J, the junction kept 8 bases outside the gene matches. The germline V gene has CDR1 SGHRS and CDR2 YFSETQ. DNA for the CDR3: TGCGCCAGCTCCCATGAGGGACAGAACTATGGCTACACCTTC. Its protein is CASSHEGQNYGYTF.

Written as DNA, the CDR3 is TGTGCCAGCAGTTTCAGGGGGCCCAGCTCCTACGAGCAGTACTTC. Translation gives CASSFRGPSSYEQYF. This sequence joins TRBV27 and TRBJ2-7; 8 bases match TRBD1. With V trimmed by 3 bases and J by 0 bases, 4 bases remained unmatched. CDR1 and CDR2 (germline): MNHEY, SMNVEV (reference sequence). This CDR3 region has 15 residues.

The chain uses TRBV5-1 and TRBJ1-2; 9 bases line up with TRBD1. Germline V CDR1 and CDR2: SGHRS, YFSETQ. The CDR3 is 15 residues long. The V segment lost 6 bases and the J segment 8 bases; nucleotides outside the gene matches: 14. CDR3 sequence (DNA): TGCGCCAGCACCCAGGGACAGGGCCAAATGAGCGGCTACACCTTC. It yields the protein CASTQGQGQMSGYTF.

This sequence joins TRBV10-3 and TRBJ1-1; D call uncertain. The CDR3 totals 14 residues. V dropped 4 bases and J dropped 4 bases, with 13 bases sitting between them. From germline, CDR1 is ENHRY and CDR2 SYGVKD. CDR3 nucleotides: TGTGCCATCAGTGCCGCCACGGGTCCCACTGAAGCTTTCTTT. This sequence encodes CAISAATGPTEAFF.

The CDR3 is CASSGDRHALSTNEKLFF. The DNA of the CDR3 is TGTGCCAGCAGTGGGGACAGGCACGCTCTCTCAACTAATGAAAAACTGTTTTTT. The chain has TRBV2 and TRBJ1-4, with 8 positions matching TRBD1. CDR1 and CDR2 from the germline V gene are SNHLY and FYNNEI. Trimming cost V 4 bases and J 0 bases; bases outside gene matches: 10. The CDR3 contains 18 residues.

The rearrangement uses TRBV6-5 and TRBJ1-5; 8 nucleotides align to TRBD1. CDR1 is MNHEY, CDR2 SVGAGI, per germline. This CDR3 comprises 15 residues. Trimming took 2 bases from V and 3 from J; bases not matched to a gene: 3. As DNA, the CDR3 is TGTGCCAGCAGTTACGGACAGGGTAACAATCAGCCCCAGCATTTT. It is translated as CASSYGQGNNQPQHF.

The chain couples TRBV21-1 to TRBJ1-1. TRBV21-1 is a known pseudogene. The CDR3 totals 20 residues. CDR3 protein: CASSRGSFRDDRLRNTEAFF. The CDR3 coding sequence is TGTGCCAGCAGTCGGGGGAGTTTTCGGGATGACCGTCTTAGGAACACTGAAGCTTTCTTT.

The CDR3 coding sequence is TGTGCCAGCAGCCGCTCCGGGAAGCCGCAAGACCGGAATGGCTACACCTTC. This codes for CASSRSGKPQDRNGYTF. J is TRBJ1-2 and V is TRBV27, with D uncertain. CDR1 is MNHEY, CDR2 SMNVEV, per germline (reference sequence). This CDR3 has 17 amino acids. The V end was cut by 6 bases, the J end by 6 bases, with 26 bases between.

This chain joins TRBV9 and TRBJ2-5; 9 nucleotides agree with TRBD1. V shed 4 bases, J shed 5 bases, and the junction held 9 bases outside the gene matches. This CDR3 contains 15 residues. Looked up from germline, CDR1 is SGDLS and CDR2 is YYNGEE. Written as DNA, the CDR3 is TGTGCCAGCAGCTTAGGACAGGGGCTCGGTGAGACCCAGTACTTC. Protein sequence: CASSLGQGLGETQYF.

This sequence joins TRBV5-1 and TRBJ2-2, with D maybe TRBD2 (5 bases). CDR1 is SGHRS and CDR2 is YFSETQ in the germline V gene. The CDR3 consists of 14 residues. V was pared by 2 bases and J by 2 bases, with 7 bases between. For the CDR3, the DNA is TGCGCCAGCAGCTTTGGAGGCAACACCGGGGAGCTGTTTTTT. It specifies CASSFGGNTGELFF.

This clone was seen only a few times. The DNA of the CDR3 is TGTGCCAGCTCACCCCGCCGGCCACGGGTTGGAGAGCAGTACTTC. Protein sequence: CASSPRRPRVGEQYF. The genes are TRBV18 and TRBJ2-7; D call uncertain. The CDR3 totals 15 residues. In germline, CDR1 is KGHSH, CDR2 LQKENI. The ends were cut back, 3 bases at V and 7 bases at J, with 19 bases in the middle.

The CDR3 nucleotides read TGTGCCAGCAGCTGGGGGGGTGACTATGGCTACACCTTC. Translated, it gives CASSWGGDYGYTF. The chain recombines TRBV5-4 with TRBJ1-2; TRBD1 is a possible D gene (5 bases). This CDR3 spans 13 amino acids. Germline V gene sequence: CDR1 SGHNT, CDR2 YYREEE (reference sequence). V lost 3 bases and J lost 3, with 9 bases in between.

The genes are TRBV11-1 and TRBJ2-1; TRBD1 agrees at 9 bases. Trimming removed 5 bases from V and 6 bases from J; junction bases left unmatched: 5. This CDR3 is 14 amino acids long. Germline CDR1 is SGHAT and CDR2 is FQDESV (reference sequence). The CDR3 DNA reads as TGTGCCAGCAGCCTGGGACAGGGATTCAATGAGCAGTTCTTC. It translates to CASSLGQGFNEQFF.

The chain carries TRBV9 and TRBJ1-3, with 8 positions matching TRBD1. Trimming at V came to 3 bases and at J to 0 bases, leaving 11 bases not matched to a gene. The CDR3 covers 18 residues. Germline V gene data show CDR1 as SGDLS and CDR2 as YYNGEE. The CDR3 DNA reads as TGTGCCAGCAGCGGTACAGGGGGAGGCTGGGGCTCTGGAAACACCATATATTTT. Its translation: CASSGTGGGWGSGNTIYF.